This T cell receptor beta chain was sequenced for a study of OX40 agonist ivuxolimab in advanced cancers. Turning to the study itself: Three patients had partial responses: one hepatocellular carcinoma, two cutaneous melanoma. Broader study findings: Clonal expansion was seen in CD4+ and CD8+ blood T cells by week 6 at 0.1 to 3.0 mg/kg.

Using immunoSEQ multiplex PCR, the repertoire was profiled, and TCRdb retains in-frame clones only, with some absent. This sample has roughly 66,000 clones, with over 70% found just once. With respect to this clone: Its antigen is not identified.

Source: CD4+ or CD8+ T cells sorted from blood, taken in a trial of the OX40 agonist ivuxolimab. This sequence originates from an adult with an advanced solid tumor such as melanoma, head and neck, liver or kidney cancer.

CDR3 residues: CASSFLGGELFF. DNA of the CDR3: TGTGCCAGCTCATTTCTGGGCGGGGAGCTGTTTTTT. J is TRBJ2-2 and V is TRBV18; D is unresolved. Between the trimmed V and J ends, which lost 5 bases and 7 bases, there was a span of 8 bases. The CDR3 runs to 12 residues. The germline V gene has CDR1 KGHSH and CDR2 LQKENI.